This T cell receptor (beta chain) stems from a study of T-cell memory formation after mild COVID-19. CDR3 length: 14 amino acids. Germline CDR1 and CDR2: SGHTA and FQGNSA. V dropped 6 bases and J dropped 7 bases, with 16 bases sitting between them. One entry per CDR3 protein, called by TCRdb with MiXCR from the 5' RACE reads. The profile shows some 330,000 distinct CDR3 sequences, roughly 20% of them singletons. The sequencing sample was made of PBMCs or a T cell subset sorted from them (not recorded which). This TCR derives from an adult woman who had mild COVID-19 (a few samples of this study predate the infection). Cell type and time point are not known. This chain connects TRBV7-2 to TRBJ2-1; TRBD2 might be the D (5 bases). The CDR3 loop reads CASSPGVGVNEQFF. The CDR3 DNA reads as TGTGCCAGCAGTCCTGGGGTCGGGGTGAATGAGCAGTTCTTC.